These 31 T cell receptor beta chains share one sample of origin, sequenced in a study of yellow fever vaccine responses in identical twins. One entry per CDR3 protein results from TCRdb running MiXCR on the RT-PCR reads. This table has thousands of distinct CDR3 sequences, less than 75% appearing once. The sequencing used T cells from blood (PBMCs), unsorted or a sorted subset (not recorded which), collected before or after yellow fever vaccination (not recorded which). Source of these receptors: a woman between 18 and 29 years old who received the yellow fever vaccine.

CDR3 amino acids: CASSTTEGLAGGETQYF. The DNA for the CDR3 is TGTGCCAGTAGTACCACTGAGGGACTAGCGGGAGGAGAGACCCAGTACTTC. The genes are TRBV19 and TRBJ2-5; 15 positions match TRBD2. The V segment lost 4 bases and the J segment 4 bases; nucleotides outside the gene matches: 7. Looked up from germline, CDR1 is LNHDA and CDR2 is SQIVND (reference sequence). The CDR3 has 17 amino acids. Looking up the rest from reference TRBV19 and TRBJ2-5 gives the full variable domain: DGGITQSPKYLFRKEGQNVTLSCEQNLNHDAMYWYRQDPGQGLRLIYYSQIVNDFQKGDIAEGYSVSREKKESFPLTVTSAQKNPTAFYLCASSTTEGLAGGETQYFGPGTRLLVL.

CDR3 DNA: TGCGCCAGCAGCCAAGTCCCCGGGATGAATGAGCAGTTCTTC. Amino acid sequence: CASSQVPGMNEQFF. The rearrangement links TRBV4-1 to TRBJ2-1, with D perhaps TRBD2 (5 bases). This CDR3 is 14 amino acids long. CDR1 and CDR2 from the germline V gene are MGHRA and YSYEKL. V was clipped by 1 base and J by 7 bases, with 11 bases between them.

The chain carries TRBV5-1 and TRBJ2-1; tentatively, D is TRBD2 (7 bases). Looked up from germline, CDR1 is SGHRS and CDR2 is YFSETQ. Trimming stripped 7 bases from V and 8 bases from J, with 19 bases between. This CDR3 has 14 residues. The CDR3 DNA reads TGCGCCAGCGGGAAGGGGGGGCCTCAGGATGAGCAGTTCTTC. It yields the protein CASGKGGPQDEQFF.

This clonotype came up a few times. CDR3 DNA sequence: TGTGCCAGCAGTTTGGGGACAGGGCTGGGAGAAGAGACCCAGTACTTC. It translates to CASSLGTGLGEETQYF. V gene TRBV28 combines with J gene TRBJ2-5; TRBD1 matches at 9 bases. CDR1 is MDHEN and CDR2 is SYDVKM in the germline V gene. V lost 3 bases and J lost 3; bases outside the gene matches: 8. CDR3 length: 16 residues.

CDR3 bases: TGTGCCACCAGTCGGATGGGTGAGCAGTTCTTC. Translation: CATSRMGEQFF. The genes are TRBV24-1 and TRBJ2-1; D unclear. Trimming took off 6 bases at V and 9 bases at J, with 8 bases between the two ends. This CDR3 is 11 amino acids long. Germline lookup yields CDR1 KGHDR and CDR2 SFDVKD.

The J gene is TRBJ2-2, the V gene TRBV6-1; 8 bases fit TRBD2. The CDR3 extends over 15 amino acids. Germline CDR1 is MNHNS and CDR2 is SASEGT. The junction had 5 bases not matched to a gene; V was cut back by 7 bases and J by 1 base. CDR3 sequence: CASMSLAGNTGELFF. In nucleotides, the CDR3 is TGTGCCAGCATGAGTCTAGCGGGGAACACCGGGGAGCTGTTTTTT.

This clonotype was seen a single time. CDR3 residues: CASSASGTDNSPLHF. CDR3 in DNA: TGTGCCAGCAGTGCCTCCGGGACAGACAATTCACCCCTCCACTTT. The J gene is TRBJ1-6, the V gene TRBV6-4, with 7 bases aligning to TRBD1. Looked up from germline, CDR1 is MRHNA and CDR2 is SNTAGT. V was clipped by 4 bases and J by 7 bases; unmatched bases: 7. CDR3 length equals 15 residues.

The genes are TRBV4-3 and TRBJ2-7; D gene ambiguous. CDR3 size: 16 residues. V was shortened by 0 bases and J by 0 bases, with 12 bases between the two germline ends. Germline CDR1 and CDR2: LGHNA and YSLEER. CDR3 protein: CASSQDWVSSSYEQYF. For the CDR3, the DNA is TGCGCCAGCAGCCAAGATTGGGTAAGCTCCTCCTACGAGCAGTACTTC.

This chain joins TRBV5-1 and TRBJ1-5; 7 positions match TRBD1. CDR3 size: 17 residues. V gave up 2 bases and J gave up 11 bases; unmatched junction bases: 19. From germline, CDR1 is SGHRS and CDR2 YFSETQ. For the CDR3, the DNA is TGCGCCAGCAGCTTTACCAACCGGGACAGCGGCAGGGGAGCCCAGCATTTT. Protein product: CASSFTNRDSGRGAQHF.

The J gene is TRBJ2-7, the V gene TRBV21-1; TRBD1, the D gene given by the table, was not confirmed from the DNA. TRBV21-1 is recorded as a pseudogene. There are 12 residues in the CDR3. CDR3 in DNA: TGTGCCCGACAGGGAATGGCCTACGAGCAGTACTTC. It yields the protein CARQGMAYEQYF.

The chain links TRBV29-1 to TRBJ2-3, with unresolved D. The CDR3 totals 13 residues. V gave up 6 bases and J gave up 3 bases, with 13 bases separating them. Germline values: CDR1 SQVTM, CDR2 ANQGSEA. The CDR3 sequence: CSVLAETTDTQYF. CDR3 coding DNA: TGCAGCGTCCTCGCCGAAACTACAGATACGCAGTATTTT.

The chain is built from TRBV11-2 and TRBJ2-7; the match to TRBD2 covers 7 bases. Germline values: CDR1 SGHAT, CDR2 FQNNGV. The CDR3 consists of 11 residues. The ends lost 4 bases at V and 10 bases at J; junction bases unmatched: 4. The CDR3 DNA sequence: TGTGCCAGCAGCTCCAGACTAGCTCAGTACTTC. Translating gives CASSSRLAQYF. The full variable domain, completed using reference TRBV11-2 and TRBJ2-7, is EAGVAQSPRYKIIEKRQSVAFWCNPISGHATLYWYQQILGQGPKLLIQFQNNGVVDDSQLPKDRFSAERLKGVDSTLKIQPAKLEDSAVYLCASSSRLAQYFGPGTRLTVT.

The chain joins TRBV19 to TRBJ2-7, with D uncertain. Germline CDR1 reads LNHDA; CDR2 reads SQIVND (reference sequence). Trimming pared 2 bases from V and 0 bases from J, leaving 8 bases between. There are 14 residues in the CDR3. This CDR3 reads CASSIRSDSYEQYF. CDR3 DNA sequence: TGTGCCAGTAGTATACGTTCGGACTCCTACGAGCAGTACTTC. Filled out from reference TRBV19 and TRBJ2-7, the complete variable domain reads DGGITQSPKYLFRKEGQNVTLSCEQNLNHDAMYWYRQDPGQGLRLIYYSQIVNDFQKGDIAEGYSVSREKKESFPLTVTSAQKNPTAFYLCASSIRSDSYEQYFGPGTRLTVT.

This chain uses TRBV7-9 with TRBJ2-1, with D maybe TRBD2 (7 bases). Germline loops: CDR1 SEHNR, CDR2 FQNEAQ (reference sequence). The CDR3 has 12 residues. The V gene lost 5 bases and the J gene lost 12 bases, with 14 bases spanning the gap. DNA for the CDR3: TGTGCCAGCAGCCCGGGGGGCAAAGGGCAGTTCTTC. It is translated as CASSPGGKGQFF.

The chain uses TRBV5-1 and TRBJ1-1; a possible D gene is TRBD1 (6 bases). CDR3 size: 16 residues. V lost 0 bases, J lost 7 bases, and 19 bases lay in between. Per germline, CDR1 SGHRS and CDR2 YFSETQ. CDR3 sequence reads: CASSLAGQGTGREAFF. CDR3 nucleotides: TGCGCCAGCAGCTTGGCTGGGCAGGGGACCGGACGTGAAGCTTTCTTT.

The chain carries TRBV14 and TRBJ1-4; 7 bases agree with TRBD1. Germline lookup yields CDR1 SGHDN and CDR2 FVKESK. V was clipped by 2 bases and J by 8 bases; unmatched bases: 8. This CDR3 region has 15 residues. The CDR3 nucleotides read TGTGCCAGCAGCCAAAGGACAGGCCTGAGGGAAAAACTGTTTTTT. This encodes CASSQRTGLREKLFF.

V usage is TRBV5-1 and J usage is TRBJ1-3, with 7 positions matching TRBD1. The junction had 4 bases not matched to a gene; V was cut back by 0 bases and J by 4 bases. The V gene's germline CDR1 is SGHRS and CDR2 YFSETQ. The CDR3 totals 15 residues. CDR3 coding DNA: TGCGCCAGCAGCTTGGACAGGGGCGCCGGAAACACCATATATTTT. Translation gives CASSLDRGAGNTIYF.

The genes are TRBV15 and TRBJ2-1, with a weak D call TRBD2 (5 bases). This CDR3 comprises 14 residues. Germline assignment: CDR1 LNHNV and CDR2 YYDKDF (reference sequence). V dropped 4 bases and J dropped 2 bases, with 9 bases sitting between them. CDR3 in amino acids: CATSIEGTYNEQFF. In DNA, the CDR3 is TGTGCCACCAGCATAGAGGGTACCTACAATGAGCAGTTCTTC.

This clonotype was detected only once. The gene calls are TRBV7-9 and TRBJ1-1; D remains unclear. Germline V lookup: CDR1 SEHNR, CDR2 FQNEAQ (reference sequence). V was pared by 8 bases and J by 8 bases, with 9 bases between. CDR3 length: 10 amino acids. The DNA of the CDR3 is TGTGCCAGCGCCCTCGGGGAAGCTTTCTTT. It encodes CASALGEAFF.

The chain has TRBV12-3 or TRBV12-4 and TRBJ1-1; no reliable D call. The CDR3 spans 15 residues. V gave up 1 base and J gave up 1 base, with 10 bases separating them. CDR3 sequence: CASSLEPVTNTEAFF. The CDR3 DNA reads TGTGCCAGCAGTTTAGAACCGGTAACGAACACTGAAGCTTTCTTT.

The chain couples TRBV5-1 to TRBJ2-1, with 9 bases fitting TRBD2. V was pared by 0 bases and J by 4 bases, with 2 bases of the junction left unmatched. The CDR3 contains 15 residues. Germline CDR1 reads SGHRS; CDR2 reads YFSETQ. The CDR3 sequence: CASSLVAGGYNEQFF. The CDR3 nucleotides are TGCGCCAGCAGCTTGGTGGCGGGGGGGTACAATGAGCAGTTCTTC.

A few counts support this clonotype. The chain carries TRBV12-3 or TRBV12-4 and TRBJ2-7; 7 bases are shared with TRBD1. The CDR3 spans 14 residues. V lost 4 bases to trimming and J lost 6 bases; unmatched junction nucleotides: 9. Here the CDR3 DNA reads TGTGCCAGCAGTTCGGGACAGAGTTTCTTCGAGCAGTACTTC. Translated, it gives CASSSGQSFFEQYF.

This clonotype was seen only once. V usage is TRBV6-2 or TRBV6-3 and J usage is TRBJ2-5; D call uncertain. The CDR3 spans 13 residues. Germline V lookup: CDR1 MNHEY, CDR2 SVGEGT. Deletions cut 2 bases from V and 2 bases from J, with 6 bases between. CDR3 in amino acids: CASSYLRQETQYF. The CDR3 DNA is TGTGCCAGCAGTTACCTGCGGCAAGAGACCCAGTACTTC.

The V and J genes are TRBV5-1 and TRBJ2-5; D remains ambiguous. Germline values: CDR1 SGHRS, CDR2 YFSETQ. This CDR3 is 15 amino acids long. V lost 4 bases, J lost 1 base, and 14 bases lay in between. The CDR3 region has the DNA TGCGCCAGCAGCCTGACACCGGTTGGCCAAGAGACCCAGTACTTC. Amino acids: CASSLTPVGQETQYF. Full variable domain (outside the CDR3, taken from reference TRBV5-1 and TRBJ2-5): KAGVTQTPRYLIKTRGQQVTLSCSPISGHRSVSWYQQTPGQGLQFLFEYFSETQRNKGNFPGRFSGRQFSNSRSEMNVSTLELGDSALYLCASSLTPVGQETQYFGPGTRLLVL.

This chain links TRBV29-1 with TRBJ1-1, with D perhaps matching TRBD1 (6 bases). There are 12 residues in the CDR3. CDR1 is SQVTM, CDR2 ANQGSEA, per germline. Trimming took off 6 bases at V and 4 bases at J, with 12 bases between the two ends. Written as DNA, the CDR3 is TGCAGCGTCGAACAGGGTGGCACTGAAGCTTTCTTT. Protein sequence: CSVEQGGTEAFF. Together with reference TRBV29-1 and TRBJ1-1, the CDR3 gives the full variable domain: SAVISQKPSRDICQRGTSLTIQCQVDSQVTMMFWYRQQPGQSLTLIATANQGSEATYESGFVIDKFPISRPNLTFSTLTVSNMSPEDSSIYLCSVEQGGTEAFFGQGTRLTVV.

The V gene is TRBV28, the J gene TRBJ1-6, with TRBD1 as a possible D gene (5 bases). Trimming cost V 1 base and J 7 bases, with 8 bases left between them. The CDR3 is 14 residues long. The germline V gene has CDR1 MDHEN and CDR2 SYDVKM. CDR3 sequence: CASSLSRTNSPLHF. CDR3 nucleotide sequence: TGTGCCAGCAGTTTATCCCGGACAAATTCACCCCTCCACTTT.

V and J are TRBV29-1 and TRBJ2-1, with a tentative D call TRBD1 (6 bases). The germline V and J ends were trimmed by 0 bases and 8 bases, with 8 bases remaining between them. The germline V gene has CDR1 SQVTM and CDR2 ANQGSEA. The CDR3 consists of 12 residues. The CDR3 nucleotides read TGCAGCGTTGAAGATGGGGGCTATGAGCAGTTCTTC. As protein: CSVEDGGYEQFF.

The rearrangement uses TRBV29-1 and TRBJ2-3, with D tentatively TRBD1 (5 bases). The CDR3 contains 13 residues. The V and J ends lost 5 bases and 3 bases respectively, with 12 bases between them. CDR1 and CDR2 (germline): SQVTM, ANQGSEA. The CDR3 nucleotides read TGCAGCGTTCTAGGTCAGGGTACAGATACGCAGTATTTT. Amino acids: CSVLGQGTDTQYF.

This clonotype was detected only once. V usage is TRBV15 and J usage is TRBJ1-6, with unresolved D. Germline V CDR1 and CDR2: LNHNV, YYDKDF (reference sequence). The CDR3 loop spans 13 amino acids. V lost 0 bases, J lost 10 bases, and 7 bases lay in between. The CDR3 region is CATSRDKNSPLHF. CDR3 nucleotide sequence: TGTGCCACCAGCAGAGATAAGAACTCACCCCTCCACTTT.

The table lists this clonotype with a few counts. The gene calls are TRBV20-1 and TRBJ2-1; the match to TRBD2 covers 7 bases. Losses at the gene ends were 0 bases for V and 1 base for J; bases not matched to a gene: 9. The CDR3 totals 17 residues. Looked up from germline, CDR1 is DFQATT and CDR2 is SNEGSKA (reference sequence). The CDR3 reads CSARDWAGEASYNEQFF. CDR3 nucleotides: TGCAGTGCTAGAGATTGGGCGGGAGAGGCTTCCTACAATGAGCAGTTCTTC.

V and J are TRBV5-6 and TRBJ1-2; possible D gene TRBD1, 5 bases. The CDR3 is made up of 17 amino acids. Germline V gene data show CDR1 as SGHDT and CDR2 as YYEEEE. V dropped 3 bases and J dropped 3 bases, with 21 bases sitting between them. For the CDR3, the DNA is TGTGCCAGCAGCTCGGTCGGCCGGGACGGACCCGACTATGGCTACACCTTC. Amino acids: CASSSVGRDGPDYGYTF.